This T cell receptor beta chain was documented in a study of blood T cell repertoires in COVID-19. Study context: There were acute and convalescent COVID-19 samples, and they came from the United States, Italy and Spain.

V shed 5 bases and J shed 0 bases, with 13 bases lying between them. This CDR3 has 15 residues. Germline V gene data show CDR1 as SEHNR and CDR2 as FQNEAQ (reference sequence). Produced via immunoSEQ multiplex PCR; TCRdb's table is partial and in-frame only. The table lists about 90,000 clones, 75% to 95% of them singletons. The TCR originated in a human donor with active COVID-19. The donor label of this sample is uncertain. The source material was peripheral blood. The chain employs TRBV7-9 and TRBJ1-1; possible D gene TRBD1, 5 bases. CDR3 loop: CASSHTDSLNTEAFF. As DNA, the CDR3 is TGTGCCAGCAGCCATACCGACAGTCTGAACACTGAAGCTTTCTTT.